A selection of T cell receptor beta chains follows, all from one sample in a study of T cell responses to AZD1222 COVID-19 vaccine. The table came from immunoSEQ multiplex PCR; TCRdb's copy has only in-frame clones and leaves some out. This table holds approximately 170,000 clones, 80% to 90% found once. The specimen comprised peripheral blood, sampled on day 0 of AZD1222 vaccination. These receptors originate from an adult in good health. CDR3s include the opening cysteine and the closing phenylalanine or tryptophan. The D gene is left open where the match is weak. For some rows the clone size is stated as once, few or many, or as a class when expanded; others skip it.

D	size	V	J	CDR3	DNA
TRBD2	NA	TRBV7-3	TRBJ2-5	CASSLSGLAEETQYF	TGTGCCAGCAGCTTAAGTGGGCTAGCGGAAGAGACCCAGTACTTC
TRBD1	NA	TRBV7-6	TRBJ1-3	CASSFRRGFSGNTIYF	TGTGCCAGCAGCTTCCGCAGGGGGTTTTCTGGAAACACCATATATTTT
NA	NA	TRBV12-3/TRBV12-4	TRBJ1-1	CASRPPDSHAFF	TGTGCCAGCAGACCACCGGACAGTCATGCTTTCTTT
TRBD1	NA	TRBV12-3/TRBV12-4	TRBJ1-2	CASRSGQVYGYTF	TGTGCCAGCAGATCTGGACAGGTCTATGGCTACACCTTC
NA	NA	TRBV6-1	TRBJ1-1	CASSEGEVTEAFF	TGTGCCAGCAGTGAAGGGGAGGTCACTGAAGCTTTCTTT
TRBD1	NA	TRBV3-1/TRBV3-2	TRBJ1-2	CASSQDGTANYGYTF	TGTGCCAGCAGCCAAGATGGGACAGCTAACTATGGCTACACCTTC
NA	NA	TRBV29-1	TRBJ1-2	CSVRGQNYGYTF	TGCAGCGTTCGCGGACAGAACTATGGCTACACCTTC
NA	NA	TRBV5-1	TRBJ1-3	CASSLAEGAFGNTIYF	TGCGCCAGCAGCTTGGCTGAAGGGGCCTTTGGAAACACCATATATTTT
NA	NA	TRBV12-3/TRBV12-4	TRBJ2-7	CASSLGGSRYF	TGTGCCAGCAGTTTAGGGGGCTCTCGGTACTTC
TRBD2	NA	TRBV4-1	TRBJ2-3	CASSQAGLAGGSTDTQYF	TGCGCCAGCAGCCAAGCGGGATTGGCGGGGGGAAGCACAGATACGCAGTATTTT
NA	few	TRBV2	TRBJ2-2	CASSGGRTGELFF	TGTGCCAGCAGCGGGGGGCGCACCGGGGAGCTGTTTTTT
TRBD1	NA	TRBV6-5	TRBJ2-7	CASSYQRQGANEQYF	TGTGCCAGCAGTTACCAAAGACAGGGGGCAAACGAGCAGTACTTC
NA	NA	TRBV5-4	TRBJ2-7	CASSLAASSSYEQYF	TGTGCCAGCAGCTTGGCCGCGTCTAGTTCTTACGAGCAGTACTTC
NA	NA	TRBV13	TRBJ1-2	CASSPGYGYTF	TGTGCCAGCTCGCCGGGGTATGGCTACACCTTC
TRBD2	NA	TRBV11-1	TRBJ2-3	CASSLALRGSGSTDTQYF	TGTGCCAGCAGCTTAGCCCTTCGCGGTAGCGGGAGCACAGATACGCAGTATTTT
NA	NA	TRBV6-5	TRBJ2-2	CASSQVGELFF	TGTGCCAGCAGTCAGGTGGGGGAGCTGTTTTTT
NA	NA	TRBV29-1	TRBJ1-2	CSVSSDLGPTLRGYTF	TGCAGCGTGAGCTCCGACCTCGGACCCACACTGCGGGGCTACACCTTC
NA	NA	TRBV11-3	TRBJ2-2	CASSLAPGELFF	TGTGCCAGCAGCCTAGCCCCCGGGGAGCTGTTTTTT
NA	NA	TRBV7-2	TRBJ1-5	CASSQSGPFPQHF	TGTGCCAGCAGCCAAAGCGGACCTTTCCCCCAGCATTTT
TRBD1	NA	TRBV27	TRBJ2-3	CASSLLQGALPYPDTQYF	TGTGCCAGCAGTTTATTACAGGGGGCGCTCCCTTATCCAGATACGCAGTATTTT
TRBD1	NA	TRBV5-1	TRBJ1-6	CASSLGGTGASPLHF	TGCGCCAGCAGCTTGGGCGGGACAGGGGCTTCACCCCTCCACTTT
TRBD1	few	TRBV19	TRBJ2-1	CASSIIGATGNNEQFF	TGTGCCAGTAGTATTATTGGGGCGACAGGGAACAATGAGCAGTTCTTC
NA	NA	TRBV25-1	TRBJ2-5	CASSDWGQETQYF	TGTGCCAGCAGTGACTGGGGCCAAGAGACCCAGTACTTC
TRBD1	NA	TRBV28	TRBJ1-4	CASSLQGGSEKLFF	TGTGCCAGCAGTCTACAGGGGGGGAGTGAAAAACTGTTTTTT
NA	NA	TRBV28	TRBJ1-2	CAIRRDPSRHGYTF	TGTGCCATCCGGAGGGACCCCTCCCGGCATGGCTACACCTTC
TRBD2	NA	TRBV7-3	TRBJ2-2	CASSRTSGGDTGELFF	TGTGCCAGCAGCCGTACTAGCGGGGGGGACACCGGGGAGCTGTTTTTT
NA	NA	TRBV2	TRBJ1-1	CASSAEKYTEAFF	TGTGCCAGCAGTGCCGAGAAGTACACTGAAGCTTTCTTT
TRBD2	NA	TRBV9	TRBJ2-2	CASSLSGGETGELFF	TGTGCCAGCAGCCTCAGCGGGGGGGAAACCGGGGAGCTGTTTTTT
NA	NA	TRBV7-2	TRBJ2-3	CASSSPNAGGVSTDTQYF	TGTGCCAGCAGCTCACCTAATGCTGGCGGGGTGAGCACAGATACGCAGTATTTT
TRBD1	few	TRBV6-5	TRBJ2-1	CASSELGQAQGEQFF	TGTGCCAGCAGCGAGCTCGGACAGGCACAAGGGGAGCAGTTCTTC
NA	NA	TRBV30	TRBJ1-3	CAWTQGPDSGNTIYF	TGTGCCTGGACCCAGGGGCCGGACTCTGGAAACACCATATATTTT
NA	few	TRBV4-2	TRBJ2-3	CASSQVGHSDTQYF	TGTGCCAGCAGCCAAGTTGGTCATTCCGATACGCAGTATTTT
NA	once	TRBV4-1	TRBJ1-5	CASSQTGFLSYSNQPQHF	TGCGCCAGCAGCCAAACAGGTTTTCTTAGCTATAGCAATCAGCCCCAGCATTTT
TRBD1	NA	TRBV30	TRBJ2-7	CAWRGTGSYEQYF	TGTGCCTGGAGAGGGACAGGGTCCTACGAGCAGTACTTC
NA	NA	TRBV7-9	TRBJ1-1	CASSLGFITEAFF	TGTGCCAGCAGCTTAGGGTTCATCACTGAAGCTTTCTTT
NA	NA	TRBV5-4	TRBJ2-5	CASSLGYQETQYF	TGTGCCAGCAGCTTGGGCTACCAAGAGACCCAGTACTTC
TRBD1	NA	TRBV4-1	TRBJ2-7	CASSQRTGGFDEQYF	TGCGCCAGCAGCCAAAGGACAGGGGGCTTCGACGAGCAGTACTTC
TRBD1	once	TRBV29-1	TRBJ1-2	CSAEDRASRFSATNYGYTF	TGCAGCGCAGAGGACAGGGCAAGTCGCTTCTCCGCCACTAACTATGGCTACACCTTC
NA	NA	TRBV30	TRBJ2-2	CAWNKGGNTGELFF	TGTGCCTGGAACAAGGGGGGGAACACCGGGGAGCTGTTTTTT
NA	NA	TRBV28	TRBJ2-3	CASSPKGDTQYF	TGTGCCAGCAGCCCGAAGGGAGATACGCAGTATTTT
NA	NA	TRBV3-1/TRBV3-2	TRBJ2-1	CASSTGLPREQFF	TGTGCCAGCAGCACGGGACTGCCACGTGAGCAGTTCTTC
NA	NA	TRBV2	TRBJ1-1	CATVGEDTEAFF	TGTGCCACCGTAGGGGAGGACACTGAAGCTTTCTTT
TRBD1	NA	TRBV4-3	TRBJ1-3	CASSPVYRGGTIYF	TGCGCCAGCAGCCCTGTGTACAGGGGAGGCACCATATATTTT
NA	once	TRBV9	TRBJ2-2	CASSKDIANTGELFF	TGTGCCAGCAGCAAGGATATAGCGAACACCGGGGAGCTGTTTTTT
NA	NA	TRBV5-4	TRBJ2-5	CASSWGTRETQYF	TGTGCCAGCAGTTGGGGAACCAGGGAGACCCAGTACTTC
NA	NA	TRBV4-1	TRBJ1-1	CASSQARGLNTEAFF	TGCGCCAGCAGCCAGGCTCGGGGGCTGAACACTGAAGCTTTCTTT
NA	NA	TRBV28	TRBJ2-7	CASSLYLVYEQYF	TGTGCCAGCAGTTTATATTTGGTCTACGAGCAGTACTTC
NA	NA	TRBV5-1	TRBJ1-4	CASSLDTGEKLFF	TGCGCCAGCAGCTTAGACACAGGGGAAAAACTGTTTTTT
TRBD1	NA	TRBV15	TRBJ2-7	CATSKGQIYEQYF	TGTGCCACCAGCAAGGGACAGATCTACGAGCAGTACTTC
NA	NA	TRBV7-2	TRBJ2-5	CASTLGGLQETQYF	TGTGCCAGCACCTTGGGCGGGCTTCAAGAGACCCAGTACTTC
NA	NA	TRBV3-1/TRBV3-2	TRBJ2-5	CASSLFSGGPGQETQYF	TGTGCCAGCAGCCTTTTCTCTGGGGGGCCGGGGCAAGAGACCCAGTACTTC
TRBD1	NA	TRBV4-3	TRBJ2-2	CASSQDRQGNTGELFF	TGCGCCAGCAGCCAAGATCGACAGGGGAACACCGGGGAGCTGTTTTTT
NA	NA	TRBV14	TRBJ2-1	CASSQDPGSEQFF	TGTGCCAGCAGCCAAGATCCGGGTAGTGAGCAGTTCTTC
NA	NA	TRBV7-9	TRBJ1-4	CASSFTRNEKLFF	TGTGCCAGCAGTTTTACCCGAAATGAAAAACTGTTTTTT
NA	few	TRBV2	TRBJ2-5	CASSDFLGVGETQYF	TGTGCCAGCAGTGATTTTCTAGGAGTCGGCGAGACCCAGTACTTC